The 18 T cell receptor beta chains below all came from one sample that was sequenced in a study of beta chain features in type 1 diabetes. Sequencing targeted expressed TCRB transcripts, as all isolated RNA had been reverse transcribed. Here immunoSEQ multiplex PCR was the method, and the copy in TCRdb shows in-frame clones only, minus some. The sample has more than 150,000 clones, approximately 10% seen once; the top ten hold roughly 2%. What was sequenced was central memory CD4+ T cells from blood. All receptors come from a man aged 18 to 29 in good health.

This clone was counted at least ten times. The CDR3 nucleotides read TGCGCCAGCAGCCAGAGTGGGACAGGGGCCTCCTACAATGAGCAGTTCTTC. It encodes CASSQSGTGASYNEQFF. The V gene is TRBV4-3, the J gene TRBJ2-1, with 10 bases matching TRBD1. Losses at the gene ends were 3 bases for V and 0 bases for J; bases not matched to a gene: 5. This CDR3 has 17 residues. Per the germline V gene, CDR1 is LGHNA and CDR2 is YSLEER.

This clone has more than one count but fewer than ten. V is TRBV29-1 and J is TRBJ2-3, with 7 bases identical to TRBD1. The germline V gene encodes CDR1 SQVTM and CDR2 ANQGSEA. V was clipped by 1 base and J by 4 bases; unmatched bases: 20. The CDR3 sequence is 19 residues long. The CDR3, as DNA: TGCAGCGTTGAAGTGTTTGCTTTGGTGTCGCGACAGGGTTCAGATACGCAGTATTTT. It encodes CSVEVFALVSRQGSDTQYF.

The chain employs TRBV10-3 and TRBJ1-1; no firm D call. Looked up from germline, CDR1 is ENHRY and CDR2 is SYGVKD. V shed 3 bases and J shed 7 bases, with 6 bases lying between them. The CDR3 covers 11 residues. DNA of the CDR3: TGTGCCATCAGTGATGTGGATGAAGCTTTCTTT. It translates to CAISDVDEAFF.

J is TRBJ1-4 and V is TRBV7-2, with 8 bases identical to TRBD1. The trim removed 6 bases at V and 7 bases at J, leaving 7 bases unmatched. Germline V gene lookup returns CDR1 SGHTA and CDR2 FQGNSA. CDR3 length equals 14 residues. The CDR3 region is CASSSTGGGEKLFF. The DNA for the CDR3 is TGTGCCAGCAGTTCCACAGGGGGAGGTGAAAAACTGTTTTTT.

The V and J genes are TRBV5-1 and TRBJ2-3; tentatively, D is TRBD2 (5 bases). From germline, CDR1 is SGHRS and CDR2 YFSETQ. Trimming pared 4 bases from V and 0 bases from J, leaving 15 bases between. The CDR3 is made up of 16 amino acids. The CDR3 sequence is CASSPAGGSSTDTQYF. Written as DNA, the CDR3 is TGCGCCAGCAGCCCGGCGGGCGGGTCTAGCACAGATACGCAGTATTTT. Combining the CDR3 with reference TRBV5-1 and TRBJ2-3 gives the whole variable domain KAGVTQTPRYLIKTRGQQVTLSCSPISGHRSVSWYQQTPGQGLQFLFEYFSETQRNKGNFPGRFSGRQFSNSRSEMNVSTLELGDSALYLCASSPAGGSSTDTQYFGPGTRLTVL.

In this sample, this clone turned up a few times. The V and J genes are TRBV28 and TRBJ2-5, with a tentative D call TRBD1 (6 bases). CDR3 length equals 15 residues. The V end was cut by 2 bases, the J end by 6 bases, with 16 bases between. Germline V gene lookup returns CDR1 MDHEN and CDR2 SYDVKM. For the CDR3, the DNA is TGTGCCAGCAGTTTAACTCAACAGGGAACGAAGACCCAGTACTTC. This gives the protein CASSLTQQGTKTQYF. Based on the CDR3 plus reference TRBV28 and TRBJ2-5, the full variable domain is DVKVTQSSRYLVKRTGEKVFLECVQDMDHENMFWYRQDPGLGLRLIYFSYDVKMKEKGDIPEGYSVSREKKERFSLILESASTNQTSMYLCASSLTQQGTKTQYFGPGTRLLVL.

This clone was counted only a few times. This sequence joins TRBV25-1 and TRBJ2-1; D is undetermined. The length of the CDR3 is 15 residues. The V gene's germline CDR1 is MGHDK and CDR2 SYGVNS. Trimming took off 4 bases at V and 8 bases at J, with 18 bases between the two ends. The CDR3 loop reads CASSGFSRGVYEQFF. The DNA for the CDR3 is TGTGCCAGCAGTGGGTTCAGTAGAGGAGTCTATGAGCAGTTCTTC.

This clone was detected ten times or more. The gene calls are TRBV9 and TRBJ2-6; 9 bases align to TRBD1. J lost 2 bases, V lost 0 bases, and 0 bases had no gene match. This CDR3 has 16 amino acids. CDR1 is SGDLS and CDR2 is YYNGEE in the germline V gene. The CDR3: CASSVGDRAGANVLTF. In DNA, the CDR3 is TGTGCCAGCAGCGTAGGGGACAGGGCTGGGGCCAACGTCCTGACTTTC. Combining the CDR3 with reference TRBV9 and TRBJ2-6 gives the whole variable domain DSGVTQTPKHLITATGQRVTLRCSPRSGDLSVYWYQQSLDQGLQFLIQYYNGEERAKGNILERFSAQQFPDLHSELNLSSLELGDSALYFCASSVGDRAGANVLTFGAGSRLTVL.

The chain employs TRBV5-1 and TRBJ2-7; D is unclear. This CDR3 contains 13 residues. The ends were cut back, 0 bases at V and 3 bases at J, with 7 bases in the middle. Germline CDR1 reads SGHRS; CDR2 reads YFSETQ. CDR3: CASSLARDYEQYF. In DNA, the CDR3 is TGCGCCAGCAGCTTGGCACGAGACTACGAGCAGTACTTC.

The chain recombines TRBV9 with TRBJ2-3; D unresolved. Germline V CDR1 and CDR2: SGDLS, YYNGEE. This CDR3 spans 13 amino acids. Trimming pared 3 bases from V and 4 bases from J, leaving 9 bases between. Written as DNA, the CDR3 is TGTGCCAGCAGCGCTGGACGGGCAGATACGCAGTATTTT. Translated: CASSAGRADTQYF. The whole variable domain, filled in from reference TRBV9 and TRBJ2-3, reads DSGVTQTPKHLITATGQRVTLRCSPRSGDLSVYWYQQSLDQGLQFLIQYYNGEERAKGNILERFSAQQFPDLHSELNLSSLELGDSALYFCASSAGRADTQYFGPGTRLTVL.

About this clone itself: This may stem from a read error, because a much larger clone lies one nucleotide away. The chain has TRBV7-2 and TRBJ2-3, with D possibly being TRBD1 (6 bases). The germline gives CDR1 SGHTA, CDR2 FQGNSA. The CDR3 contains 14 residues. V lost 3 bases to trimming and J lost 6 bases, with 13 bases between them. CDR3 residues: CASSLGRGGDTQYF. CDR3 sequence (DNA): TGTGCCAGCAGCTTGGGCAGGGGCGGGGATACGCAGTATTTT.

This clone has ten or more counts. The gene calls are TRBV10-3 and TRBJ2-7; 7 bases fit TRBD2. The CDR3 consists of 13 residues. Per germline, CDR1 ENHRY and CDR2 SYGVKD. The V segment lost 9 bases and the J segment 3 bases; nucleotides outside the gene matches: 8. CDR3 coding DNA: TGTGCCATACAGCGGACTAGAGACTACGAGCAGTACTTC. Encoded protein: CAIQRTRDYEQYF.

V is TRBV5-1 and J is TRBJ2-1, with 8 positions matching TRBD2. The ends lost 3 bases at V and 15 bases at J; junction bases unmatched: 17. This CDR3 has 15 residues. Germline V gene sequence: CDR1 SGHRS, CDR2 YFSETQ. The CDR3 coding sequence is TGCGCCAGCAGCTGGACCGATGACACTAGGACTAGCCCGTTCTTC. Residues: CASSWTDDTRTSPFF.

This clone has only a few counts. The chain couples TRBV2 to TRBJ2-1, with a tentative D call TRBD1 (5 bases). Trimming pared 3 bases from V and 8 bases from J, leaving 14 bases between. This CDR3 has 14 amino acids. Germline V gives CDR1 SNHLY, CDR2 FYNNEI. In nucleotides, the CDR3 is TGTGCCAGCAGTGACCTAGGGGTCCGAGATGAGCAGTTCTTC. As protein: CASSDLGVRDEQFF.

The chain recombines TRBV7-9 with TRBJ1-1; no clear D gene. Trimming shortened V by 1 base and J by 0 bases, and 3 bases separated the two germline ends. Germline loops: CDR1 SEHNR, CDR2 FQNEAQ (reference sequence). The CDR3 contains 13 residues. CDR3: CASSLVMNTEAFF. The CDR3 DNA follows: TGTGCCAGCAGCTTAGTCATGAACACTGAAGCTTTCTTT.

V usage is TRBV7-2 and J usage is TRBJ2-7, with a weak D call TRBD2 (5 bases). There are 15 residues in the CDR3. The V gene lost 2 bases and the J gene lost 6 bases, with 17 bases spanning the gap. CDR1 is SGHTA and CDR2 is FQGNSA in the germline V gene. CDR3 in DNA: TGTGCCAGCAGCTTAAGTCGGGGTATGGTACGCGAGCAGTACTTC. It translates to CASSLSRGMVREQYF.

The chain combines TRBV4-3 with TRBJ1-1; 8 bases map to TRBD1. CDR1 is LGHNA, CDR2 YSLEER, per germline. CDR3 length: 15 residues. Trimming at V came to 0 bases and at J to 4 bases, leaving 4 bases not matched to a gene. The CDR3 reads CASSQDGQGGTEAFF. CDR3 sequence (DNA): TGCGCCAGCAGCCAAGATGGACAGGGAGGCACTGAAGCTTTCTTT.

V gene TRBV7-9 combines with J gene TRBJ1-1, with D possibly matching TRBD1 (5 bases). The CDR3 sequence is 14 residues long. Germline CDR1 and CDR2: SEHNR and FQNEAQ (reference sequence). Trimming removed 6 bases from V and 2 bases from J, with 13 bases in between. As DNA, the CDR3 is TGTGCCAGCAGGACCCGGGACTTCAACACTGAAGCTTTCTTT. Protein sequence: CASRTRDFNTEAFF.